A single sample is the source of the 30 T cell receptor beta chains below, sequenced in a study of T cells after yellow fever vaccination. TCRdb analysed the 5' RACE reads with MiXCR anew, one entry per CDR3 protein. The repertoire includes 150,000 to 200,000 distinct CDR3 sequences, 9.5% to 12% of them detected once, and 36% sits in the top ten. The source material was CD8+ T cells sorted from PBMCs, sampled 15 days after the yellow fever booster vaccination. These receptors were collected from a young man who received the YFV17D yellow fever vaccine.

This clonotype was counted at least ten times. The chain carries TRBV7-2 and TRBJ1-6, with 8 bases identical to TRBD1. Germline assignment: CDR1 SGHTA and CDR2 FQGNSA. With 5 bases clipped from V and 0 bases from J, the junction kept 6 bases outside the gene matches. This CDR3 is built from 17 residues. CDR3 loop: CASSPRDRSSYNSPLHF. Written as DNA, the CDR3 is TGTGCCAGCAGCCCTCGGGACAGGAGCTCCTATAATTCACCCCTCCACTTT.

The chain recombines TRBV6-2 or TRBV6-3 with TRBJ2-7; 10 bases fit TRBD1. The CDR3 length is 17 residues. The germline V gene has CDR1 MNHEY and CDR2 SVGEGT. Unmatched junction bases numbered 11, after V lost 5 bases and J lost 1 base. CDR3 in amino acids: CASSTPDRGRASYEQYF. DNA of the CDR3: TGTGCCAGCAGTACCCCGGACAGGGGGAGAGCGTCCTACGAGCAGTACTTC.

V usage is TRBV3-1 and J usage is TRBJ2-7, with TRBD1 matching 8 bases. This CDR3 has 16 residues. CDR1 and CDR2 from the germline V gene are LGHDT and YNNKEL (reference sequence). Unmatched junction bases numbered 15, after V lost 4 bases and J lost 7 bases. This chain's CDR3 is CASSRTDRGRRGEQYF. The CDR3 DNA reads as TGTGCCAGCAGCCGAACCGACAGGGGACGAAGGGGGGAGCAGTACTTC.

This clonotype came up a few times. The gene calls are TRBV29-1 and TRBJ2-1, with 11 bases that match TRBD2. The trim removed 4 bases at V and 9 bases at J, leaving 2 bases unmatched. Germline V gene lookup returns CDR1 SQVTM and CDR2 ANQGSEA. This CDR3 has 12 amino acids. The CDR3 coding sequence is TGCAGCGTTGTCACTAGCGGGGGTGAGCAGTTCTTC. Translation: CSVVTSGGEQFF.

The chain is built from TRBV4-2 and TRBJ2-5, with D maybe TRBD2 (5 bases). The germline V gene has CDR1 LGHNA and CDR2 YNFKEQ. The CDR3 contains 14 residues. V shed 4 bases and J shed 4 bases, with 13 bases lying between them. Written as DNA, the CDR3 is TGTGCCAGCAGCCCGACTATGGATCGAGAGACCCAGTACTTC. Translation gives CASSPTMDRETQYF.

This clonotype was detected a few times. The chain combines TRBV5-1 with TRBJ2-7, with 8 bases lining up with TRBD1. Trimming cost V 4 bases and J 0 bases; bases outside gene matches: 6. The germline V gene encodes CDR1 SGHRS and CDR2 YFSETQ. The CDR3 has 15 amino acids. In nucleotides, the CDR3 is TGCGCCAGCAGCGGATGGACAGGGTCCTCCTACGAGCAGTACTTC. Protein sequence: CASSGWTGSSYEQYF.

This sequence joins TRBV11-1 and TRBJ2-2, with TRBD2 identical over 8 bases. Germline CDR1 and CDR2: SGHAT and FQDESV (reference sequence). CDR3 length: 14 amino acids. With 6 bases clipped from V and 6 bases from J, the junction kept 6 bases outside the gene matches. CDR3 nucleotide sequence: TGTGCCAGCAGTCCCCCGGGAGGGCCCGGGGAGCTGTTTTTT. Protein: CASSPPGGPGELFF.

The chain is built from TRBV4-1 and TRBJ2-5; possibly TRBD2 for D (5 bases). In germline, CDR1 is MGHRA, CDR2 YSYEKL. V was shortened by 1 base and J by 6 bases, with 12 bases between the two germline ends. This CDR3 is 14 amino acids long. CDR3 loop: CASSQARGIKTQYF. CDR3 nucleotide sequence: TGCGCCAGCAGCCAAGCCCGGGGAATCAAGACCCAGTACTTC.

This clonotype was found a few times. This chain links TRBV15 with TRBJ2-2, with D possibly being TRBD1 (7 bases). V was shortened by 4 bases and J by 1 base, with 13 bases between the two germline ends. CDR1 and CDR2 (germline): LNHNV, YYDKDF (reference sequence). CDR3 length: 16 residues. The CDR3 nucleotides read TGTGCCACCAGCACAGGGGGGCAACGGAACACCGGGGAGCTGTTTTTT. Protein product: CATSTGGQRNTGELFF.

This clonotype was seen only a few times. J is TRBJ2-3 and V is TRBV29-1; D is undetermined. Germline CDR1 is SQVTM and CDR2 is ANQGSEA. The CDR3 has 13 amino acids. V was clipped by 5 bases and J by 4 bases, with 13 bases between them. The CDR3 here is CSVHPIGADTQYF. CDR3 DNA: TGCAGCGTTCATCCCATTGGAGCAGATACGCAGTATTTT.

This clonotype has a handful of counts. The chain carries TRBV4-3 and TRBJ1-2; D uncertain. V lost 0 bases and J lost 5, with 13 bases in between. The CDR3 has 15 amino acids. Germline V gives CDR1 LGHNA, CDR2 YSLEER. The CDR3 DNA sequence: TGCGCCAGCAGCCAAGATTTGGCAGGCGGTTATGGCTACACCTTC. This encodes CASSQDLAGGYGYTF.

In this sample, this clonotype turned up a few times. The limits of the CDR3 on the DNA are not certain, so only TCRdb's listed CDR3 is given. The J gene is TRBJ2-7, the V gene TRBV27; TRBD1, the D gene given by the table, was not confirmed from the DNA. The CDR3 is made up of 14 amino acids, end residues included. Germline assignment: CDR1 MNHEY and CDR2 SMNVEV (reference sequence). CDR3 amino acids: CASSFGAGSYEQYF.

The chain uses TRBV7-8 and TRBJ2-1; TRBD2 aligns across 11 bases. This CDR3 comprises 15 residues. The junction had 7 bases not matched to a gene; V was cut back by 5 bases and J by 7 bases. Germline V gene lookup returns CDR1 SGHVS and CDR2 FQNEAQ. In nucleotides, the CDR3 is TGTGCCAGCAGCCAAGGGACTAGCGGAACTAATGAGCAGTTCTTC. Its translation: CASSQGTSGTNEQFF.

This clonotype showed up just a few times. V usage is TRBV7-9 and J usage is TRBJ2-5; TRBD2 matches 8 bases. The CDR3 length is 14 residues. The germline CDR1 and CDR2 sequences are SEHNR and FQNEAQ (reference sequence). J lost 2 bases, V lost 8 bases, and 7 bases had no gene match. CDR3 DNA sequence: TGTGCCAGCGCCCCAGCGGGGGCTCAAGAGACCCAGTACTTC. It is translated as CASAPAGAQETQYF.

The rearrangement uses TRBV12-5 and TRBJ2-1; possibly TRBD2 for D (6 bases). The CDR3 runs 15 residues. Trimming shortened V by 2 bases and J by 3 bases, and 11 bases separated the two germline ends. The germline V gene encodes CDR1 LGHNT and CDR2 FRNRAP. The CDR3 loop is CASGLSGLGYNEQFF. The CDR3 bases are TGTGCTAGTGGTTTGTCGGGACTTGGCTACAATGAGCAGTTCTTC.

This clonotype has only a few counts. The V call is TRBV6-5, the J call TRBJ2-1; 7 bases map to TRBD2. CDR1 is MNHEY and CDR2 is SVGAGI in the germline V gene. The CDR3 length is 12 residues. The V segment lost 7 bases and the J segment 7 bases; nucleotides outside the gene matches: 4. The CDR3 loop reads CASNPGGNEQFF. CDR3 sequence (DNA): TGTGCCAGCAACCCGGGGGGAAATGAGCAGTTCTTC.

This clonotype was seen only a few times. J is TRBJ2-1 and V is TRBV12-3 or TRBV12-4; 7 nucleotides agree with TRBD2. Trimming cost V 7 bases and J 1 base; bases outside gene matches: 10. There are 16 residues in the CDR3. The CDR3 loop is CASNYGGTESYNEQFF. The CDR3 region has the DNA TGTGCCAGCAATTACGGGGGGACGGAATCCTACAATGAGCAGTTCTTC.

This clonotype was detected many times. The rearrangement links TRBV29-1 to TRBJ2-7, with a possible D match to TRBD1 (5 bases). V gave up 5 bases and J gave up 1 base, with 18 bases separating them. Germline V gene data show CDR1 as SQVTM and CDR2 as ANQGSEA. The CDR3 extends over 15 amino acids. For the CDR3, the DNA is TGCAGCGTTTACGACAGACACTCGCCTTCCTACGAGCAGTACTTC. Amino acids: CSVYDRHSPSYEQYF.

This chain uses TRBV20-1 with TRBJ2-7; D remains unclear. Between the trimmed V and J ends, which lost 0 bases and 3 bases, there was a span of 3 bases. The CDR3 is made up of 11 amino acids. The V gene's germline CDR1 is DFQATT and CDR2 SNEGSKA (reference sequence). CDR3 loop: CSARDFYEQYF. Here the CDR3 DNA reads TGCAGTGCTAGAGATTTCTACGAGCAGTACTTC.

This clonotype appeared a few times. CDR3 amino acids: CASSLSNSGNTIYF. The CDR3 coding sequence is TGTGCCAGCAGCTTGTCTAACTCTGGAAACACCATATATTTT. This chain connects TRBV7-9 to TRBJ1-3; D remains ambiguous. Germline V gene data show CDR1 as SEHNR and CDR2 as FQNEAQ (reference sequence). V was pared by 3 bases and J by 0 bases, with 6 bases between. The CDR3 length is 14 residues.

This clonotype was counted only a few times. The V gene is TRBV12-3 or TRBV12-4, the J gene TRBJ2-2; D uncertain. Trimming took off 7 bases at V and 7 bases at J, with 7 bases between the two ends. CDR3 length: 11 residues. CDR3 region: CASIGNGELFF. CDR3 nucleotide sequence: TGTGCCAGCATTGGGAACGGGGAGCTGTTTTTT.

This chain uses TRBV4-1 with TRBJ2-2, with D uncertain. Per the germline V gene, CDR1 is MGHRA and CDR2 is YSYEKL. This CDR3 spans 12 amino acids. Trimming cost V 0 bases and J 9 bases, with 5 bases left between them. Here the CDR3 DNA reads TGCGCCAGCAGCCAAGATCTGCGGGAGCTGTTTTTT. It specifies CASSQDLRELFF.

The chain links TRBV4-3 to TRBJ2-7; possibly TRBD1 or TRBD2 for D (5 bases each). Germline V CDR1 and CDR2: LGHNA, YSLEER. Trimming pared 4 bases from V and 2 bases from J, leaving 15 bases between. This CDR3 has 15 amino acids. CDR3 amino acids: CASSRSGTGAYEQYF. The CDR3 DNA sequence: TGCGCCAGCAGCCGATCCGGGACCGGTGCCTACGAGCAGTACTTC.

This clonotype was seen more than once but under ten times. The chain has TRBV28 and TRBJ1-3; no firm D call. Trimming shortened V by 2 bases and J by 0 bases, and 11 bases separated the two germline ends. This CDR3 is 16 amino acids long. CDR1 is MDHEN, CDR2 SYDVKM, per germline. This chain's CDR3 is CASSLQGDISGNTIYF. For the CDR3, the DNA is TGTGCCAGCAGTTTACAAGGCGACATCTCTGGAAACACCATATATTTT.

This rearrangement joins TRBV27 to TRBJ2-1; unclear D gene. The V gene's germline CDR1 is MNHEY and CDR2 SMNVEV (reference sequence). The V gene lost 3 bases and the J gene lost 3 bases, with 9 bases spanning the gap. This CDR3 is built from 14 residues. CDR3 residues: CASSFGSHYNEQFF. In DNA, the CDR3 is TGTGCCAGCAGTTTCGGCAGTCACTACAATGAGCAGTTCTTC.

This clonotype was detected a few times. The CDR3 is CASSLPKLHFTQYF. For the CDR3, the DNA is TGTGCCAGCAGCCTACCCAAACTCCACTTTACGCAGTATTTT. This chain uses TRBV6-2 or TRBV6-3 with TRBJ2-3; no firm D call. The V end was cut by 6 bases, the J end by 8 bases, with 18 bases between. CDR3 length equals 14 residues. Per germline, CDR1 MNHEY and CDR2 SVGEGT.

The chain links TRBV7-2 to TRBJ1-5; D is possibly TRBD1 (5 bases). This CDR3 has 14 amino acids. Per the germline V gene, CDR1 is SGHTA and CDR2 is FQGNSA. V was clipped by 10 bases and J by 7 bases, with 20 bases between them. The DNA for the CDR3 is TGTGCCATCTCTGGAGTGGGGGGTTTACAGCCCCAGCATTTT. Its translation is CAISGVGGLQPQHF. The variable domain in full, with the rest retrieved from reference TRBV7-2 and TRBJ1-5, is GAGVSQSPSNKVTEKGKDVELRCDPISGHTALYWYRQSLGQGLEFLIYFQGNSAPDKSGLPSDRFSAERTGGSVSTLTIQRTQQEDSAVYLCAISGVGGLQPQHFGDGTRLSIL.

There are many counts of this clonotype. The CDR3 bases are TGCAGGGGGTGGGGGACTGAAGCTTTCTTT. Translation: CRGWGTEAFF. This chain connects TRBV20-1 to TRBJ1-1; TRBD1 is a possible D gene (5 bases). Germline CDR1 DFQATT, CDR2 SNEGSKA (reference sequence). CDR3 length: 10 residues.

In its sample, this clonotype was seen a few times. In DNA form, the CDR3 reads TGTGCCAGCAGTTACGGCCTGAGGGACGGGAACACTGAAGCTTTCTTT. The encoded protein is CASSYGLRDGNTEAFF. The chain carries TRBV6-5 and TRBJ1-1; D possibly corresponds to TRBD1 (5 bases). Trimming pared 2 bases from V and 1 base from J, leaving 14 bases between. This CDR3 is built from 16 residues. In germline, CDR1 is MNHEY, CDR2 SVGAGI.

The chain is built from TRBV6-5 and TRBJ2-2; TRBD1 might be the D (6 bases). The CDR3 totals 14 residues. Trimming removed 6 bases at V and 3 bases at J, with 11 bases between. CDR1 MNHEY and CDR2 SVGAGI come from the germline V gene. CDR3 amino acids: CASRTGGDTGELFF. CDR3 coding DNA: TGTGCCAGCAGGACAGGCGGCGACACCGGGGAGCTGTTTTTT.